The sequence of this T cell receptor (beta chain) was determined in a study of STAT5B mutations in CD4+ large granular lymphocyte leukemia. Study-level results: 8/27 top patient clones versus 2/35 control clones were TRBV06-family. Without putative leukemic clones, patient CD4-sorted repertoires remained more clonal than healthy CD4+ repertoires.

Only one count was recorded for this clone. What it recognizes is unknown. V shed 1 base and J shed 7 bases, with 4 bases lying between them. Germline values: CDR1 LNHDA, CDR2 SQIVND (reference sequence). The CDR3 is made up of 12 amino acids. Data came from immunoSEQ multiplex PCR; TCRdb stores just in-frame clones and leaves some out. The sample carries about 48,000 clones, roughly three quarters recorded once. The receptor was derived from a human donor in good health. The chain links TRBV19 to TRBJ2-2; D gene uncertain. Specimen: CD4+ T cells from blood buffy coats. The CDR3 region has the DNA TGTGCCAGTAGTATAGGGGGCGGGGAGCTGTTTTTT. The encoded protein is CASSIGGGELFF.